These 5 T cell receptor beta chains originate from one sample sequenced in a study of blood T cells in healthy people across ages. Sample-barcoded 5' priming and a J-beta primer mix drove a second PCR of about 7 to 11 cycles. TCRdb ran MiXCR on the 5' RACE reads and lists one entry per CDR3 protein. The sample holds about 630,000 distinct CDR3 sequences; more than 20% are singletons and the top ten take roughly 3.4%. Sequencing was performed on blood. All receptors derive from an older man in good health.

Only a few counts were recorded for this clonotype. The CDR3 nucleotides are TGTGCCAGCAGTTACTCGGGGAAGGGACGCGAGCAAGAGACCCAGTACTTC. It encodes CASSYSGKGREQETQYF. The chain carries TRBV6-2 or TRBV6-3 and TRBJ2-5; D is possibly TRBD1 or TRBD2 (5 bases each). Between the trimmed V and J ends, which lost 0 bases and 2 bases, there was a span of 16 bases. CDR3 length: 17 residues. Germline V gene sequence: CDR1 MNHEY, CDR2 SVGEGT.

The chain joins TRBV6-5 to TRBJ2-7; the D gene is possibly TRBD2 (6 bases). The CDR3 runs to 13 residues. The germline CDR1 and CDR2 sequences are MNHEY and SVGAGI. Trimming pared 7 bases from V and 6 bases from J, leaving 16 bases between. The chain's CDR3 is CASTEGRWAEQYF. The CDR3 nucleotides read TGTGCCAGCACCGAAGGGAGGTGGGCCGAGCAGTACTTC.

The chain joins TRBV12-3 or TRBV12-4 to TRBJ1-3, with D hard to call. Trimming took 6 bases from V and 0 from J, leaving 9 bases between them. The CDR3 spans 14 residues. The CDR3 is CASSRSVSGNTIYF. The CDR3 DNA reads TGTGCCAGCAGCCGAAGCGTCTCTGGAAACACCATATATTTT.

This clonotype was detected a few times. The CDR3 loop is CSARDTGSMNYGYTF. The CDR3 coding sequence is TGCAGTGCTAGAGATACGGGCAGCATGAACTATGGCTACACCTTC. J is TRBJ1-2 and V is TRBV20-1; D uncertain. The germline V gene encodes CDR1 DFQATT and CDR2 SNEGSKA (reference sequence). With 0 bases removed from V and 2 bases from J, the gap between germline ends came to 13 bases. The CDR3 loop spans 15 amino acids.

This clonotype was recorded at least ten times. The rearrangement links TRBV5-1 to TRBJ2-3; D is possibly TRBD2 (6 bases). The CDR3 is made up of 13 amino acids. Germline loops: CDR1 SGHRS, CDR2 YFSETQ. Trimming took 5 bases from V and 4 from J, leaving 11 bases between them. CDR3 bases: TGCGCCAGCAGACGGGAGTTGGCAGATACGCAGTATTTT. This gives the protein CASRRELADTQYF.